This record covers a single T cell receptor (beta chain). What it binds is not known. Since a much larger clone is just one base distant, this may be a read error. Unique molecular identifiers were attached to individual cDNA molecules. TCRdb ran MiXCR on the 5' RACE reads and lists one entry per CDR3 protein. The data contain 70,000 to 75,000 distinct CDR3 sequences, roughly an eighth of them seen just once; the ten biggest clones take up about an eighth. The data are from a study of early T cells in non-severe SARS-CoV-2 infection. Across the study: Sequenced bulk RNA came from whole blood that was unsorted, and chains were unpaired. Findings and caveats of the study: A preference for anti-spike CD8 responses marked VDJdb matching, which missed private and CD4 specificities.

CDR1 is SNHLY, CDR2 FYNNEI, per germline. The CDR3 loop spans 14 amino acids. V was pared by 4 bases and J by 2 bases, with 10 bases between. The genes are TRBV2 and TRBJ2-3; TRBD2 might be the D (6 bases). The sequenced sample consisted of whole blood. The sequence was obtained from an adult who was a healthcare worker with PCR-confirmed SARS-CoV-2 infection or an uninfected control (not recorded which). CDR3 sequence reads: CASSGGAATDTQYF. The CDR3 coding sequence is TGTGCCAGCAGTGGCGGGGCAGCCACAGATACGCAGTATTTT.